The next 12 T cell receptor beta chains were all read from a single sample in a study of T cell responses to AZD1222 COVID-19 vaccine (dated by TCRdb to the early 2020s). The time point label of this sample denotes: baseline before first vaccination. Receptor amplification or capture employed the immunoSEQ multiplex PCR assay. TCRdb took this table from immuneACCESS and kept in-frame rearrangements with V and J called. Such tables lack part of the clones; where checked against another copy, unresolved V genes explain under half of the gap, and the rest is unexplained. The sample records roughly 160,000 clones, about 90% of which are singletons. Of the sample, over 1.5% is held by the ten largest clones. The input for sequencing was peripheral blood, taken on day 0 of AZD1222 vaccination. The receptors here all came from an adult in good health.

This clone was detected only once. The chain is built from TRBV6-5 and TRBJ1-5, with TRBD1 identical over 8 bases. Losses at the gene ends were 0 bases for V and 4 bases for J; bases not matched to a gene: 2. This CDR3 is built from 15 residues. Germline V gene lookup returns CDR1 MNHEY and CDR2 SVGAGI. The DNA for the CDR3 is TGTGCCAGCAGTTACTCCGGGACAGGAAATCAGCCCCAGCATTTT. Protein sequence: CASSYSGTGNQPQHF.

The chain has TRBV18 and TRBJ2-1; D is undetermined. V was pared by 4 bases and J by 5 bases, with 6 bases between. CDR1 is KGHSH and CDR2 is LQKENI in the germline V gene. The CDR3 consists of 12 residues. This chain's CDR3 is CASSRSNNEQFF. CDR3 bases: TGTGCCAGCTCACGTTCTAACAATGAGCAGTTCTTC.

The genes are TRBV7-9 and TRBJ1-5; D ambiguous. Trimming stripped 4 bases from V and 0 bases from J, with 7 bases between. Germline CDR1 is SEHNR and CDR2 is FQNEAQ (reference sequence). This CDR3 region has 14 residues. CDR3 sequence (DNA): TGTGCCAGCAGCTCCCAGGATAGCAATCAGCCCCAGCATTTT. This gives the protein CASSSQDSNQPQHF.

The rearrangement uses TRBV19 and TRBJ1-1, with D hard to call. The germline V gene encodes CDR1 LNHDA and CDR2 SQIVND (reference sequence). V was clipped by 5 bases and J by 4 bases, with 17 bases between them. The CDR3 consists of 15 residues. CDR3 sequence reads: CASSVLVFQGTEAFF. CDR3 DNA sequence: TGTGCCAGTAGTGTCTTAGTCTTTCAAGGCACTGAAGCTTTCTTT.

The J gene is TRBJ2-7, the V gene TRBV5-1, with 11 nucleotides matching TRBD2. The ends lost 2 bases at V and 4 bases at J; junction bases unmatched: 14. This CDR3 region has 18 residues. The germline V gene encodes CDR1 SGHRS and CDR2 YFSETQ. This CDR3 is CASSFGTANSGRAYEQYF. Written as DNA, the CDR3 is TGCGCCAGCAGCTTTGGGACAGCAAATAGCGGGAGGGCGTACGAGCAGTACTTC.

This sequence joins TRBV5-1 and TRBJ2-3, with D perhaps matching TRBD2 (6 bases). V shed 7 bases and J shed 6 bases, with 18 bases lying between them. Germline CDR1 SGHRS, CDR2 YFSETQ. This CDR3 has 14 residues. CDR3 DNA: TGCGCCAGCCGGGATACAACTAGCTCGGATACGCAGTATTTT. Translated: CASRDTTSSDTQYF.

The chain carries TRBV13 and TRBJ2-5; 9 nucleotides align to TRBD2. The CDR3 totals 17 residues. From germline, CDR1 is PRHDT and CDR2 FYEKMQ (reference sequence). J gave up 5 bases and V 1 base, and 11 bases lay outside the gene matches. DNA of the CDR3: TGTGCCAGCAGCTTAGTAATAGCGGGAGTGGATCGGGAGACCCAGTACTTC. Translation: CASSLVIAGVDRETQYF.

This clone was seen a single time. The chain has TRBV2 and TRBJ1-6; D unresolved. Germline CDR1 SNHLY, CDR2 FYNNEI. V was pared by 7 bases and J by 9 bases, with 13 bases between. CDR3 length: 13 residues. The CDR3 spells CASTNTLSSPLHF. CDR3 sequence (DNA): TGTGCCAGCACCAACACGTTGAGTTCACCCCTCCACTTT. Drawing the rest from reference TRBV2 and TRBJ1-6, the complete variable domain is EPEVTQTPSHQVTQMGQEVILRCVPISNHLYFYWYRQILGQKVEFLVSFYNNEISEKSEIFDDQFSVERPDGSNFTLKIRSTKLEDSAMYFCASTNTLSSPLHFGNGTRLTVT.

For the CDR3, the DNA is TGCGCCAGCAGCCAAGATGTGGGTTGGAATGAAAAACTGTTTTTT. Translating it yields CASSQDVGWNEKLFF. The J gene is TRBJ1-4, the V gene TRBV4-3; D call uncertain. Germline loops: CDR1 LGHNA, CDR2 YSLEER. This CDR3 spans 15 amino acids. The V gene lost 0 bases and the J gene lost 5 bases, with 10 bases spanning the gap.

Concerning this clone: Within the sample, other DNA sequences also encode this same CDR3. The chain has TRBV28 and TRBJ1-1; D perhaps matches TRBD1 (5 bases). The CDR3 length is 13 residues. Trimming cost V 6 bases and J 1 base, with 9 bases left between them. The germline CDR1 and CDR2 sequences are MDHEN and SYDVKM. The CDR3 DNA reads TGTGCCAGCAGGACCGGGGCGAACACTGAAGCTTTCTTT. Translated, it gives CASRTGANTEAFF.

CDR3 nucleotides: TGTGCCAGTAGTGAAACGGGACAGAACAATCAGCCCCAGCATTTT. Its translation is CASSETGQNNQPQHF. The V call is TRBV19, the J call TRBJ1-5; 7 bases align to TRBD1. Germline values: CDR1 LNHDA, CDR2 SQIVND (reference sequence). The J segment lost 3 bases and the V segment lost 5 bases, leaving 7 bases of the junction unmatched. The CDR3 consists of 15 residues.

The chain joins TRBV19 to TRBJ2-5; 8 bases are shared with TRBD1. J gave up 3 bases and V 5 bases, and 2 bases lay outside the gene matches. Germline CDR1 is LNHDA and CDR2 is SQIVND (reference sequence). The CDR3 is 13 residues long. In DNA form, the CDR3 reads TGTGCCAGTAGTGTGGACAGGGAAGAGACCCAGTACTTC. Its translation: CASSVDREETQYF.